This T cell receptor beta chain derives from a study of identical twins. Study results and limitations: Cord blood beta clonotypes that were abundant carried fewer insertions, and memory repertoires showed no such trend.

There are many counts of this clonotype. Antigen unknown. cDNA molecules carried unique molecular identifiers, and template switching added a universal primer site. TCRdb called the 5' RACE reads again in MiXCR, with one record for every CDR3 protein. In the table there are 550,000 to 800,000 distinct CDR3 sequences, roughly 7.2% of which are singletons. CDR1 LGHDT and CDR2 YNNKEL come from the germline V gene (reference sequence). This CDR3 region has 14 residues. The V end lost 1 base, the J end lost 7 bases, and 13 bases lay between the germline ends. These same records also appear under a second study, on yellow fever vaccine responses in identical twins.

Sequenced material: PBMCs. The clonotype originates from a woman aged 18-29 years in good health. The chain recombines TRBV3-1 with TRBJ2-5; D perhaps matches TRBD2 (5 bases). The CDR3 DNA reads TGTGCCAGCAGCCAAGGCCCTAGCAAGAGGACCCAGTACTTC. It encodes CASSQGPSKRTQYF.